This entry lists 15 T cell receptor beta chains sequenced from one sample in a study of blood T cells in healthy people across ages. Sample-barcoded 5' priming and a J-beta primer mix drove a second PCR of roughly 7 to 11 cycles. From the 5' RACE reads, TCRdb called clonotypes with MiXCR, one entry per CDR3 protein. The profile shows about 1.8 million distinct CDR3 sequences, roughly 52% of them singletons. The sequenced sample was blood. Source of these receptors: a woman aged 40 to 50 in good health.

V is TRBV7-6 and J is TRBJ2-1; D uncertain. V gave up 8 bases and J gave up 5 bases, with 7 bases separating them. The CDR3 totals 11 residues. Germline assignment: CDR1 SGHVS and CDR2 FNYEAQ. CDR3 nucleotides: TGTGCCAGCGGTTGGGACAATGAGCAGTTCTTC. It translates to CASGWDNEQFF.

This clonotype has only a few counts. V gene TRBV4-2 combines with J gene TRBJ2-5; 9 bases fit TRBD1. Losses at the gene ends were 1 base for V and 3 bases for J; bases not matched to a gene: 6. CDR1 is LGHNA and CDR2 is YNFKEQ in the germline V gene. CDR3 length: 16 residues. CDR3 sequence (DNA): TGTGCCAGCAGCCAAGCCCAGGGACAGGGTGAAGAGACCCAGTACTTC. Translated: CASSQAQGQGEETQYF.

Only a few counts were recorded for this clonotype. The chain carries TRBV7-9 and TRBJ2-1; 7 nucleotides align to TRBD1. The CDR3 contains 14 residues. J lost 5 bases, V lost 3 bases, and 4 bases had no gene match. CDR1 SEHNR and CDR2 FQNEAQ come from the germline V gene (reference sequence). The CDR3 DNA follows: TGTGCCAGCAGCTTGGGACAGAAACACAATGAGCAGTTCTTC. It translates to CASSLGQKHNEQFF.

The chain couples TRBV4-3 to TRBJ1-6; 7 positions agree with TRBD1. The CDR3 covers 16 residues. Per the germline V gene, CDR1 is LGHNA and CDR2 is YSLEER. The ends lost 2 bases at V and 5 bases at J; junction bases unmatched: 6. CDR3 DNA: TGCGCCAGCAGCCAAAATCCCGGGACAGATAATTCACCCCTCCACTTT. Protein: CASSQNPGTDNSPLHF.

The chain carries TRBV29-1 and TRBJ2-5; 8 nucleotides line up with TRBD1. Germline V gives CDR1 SQVTM, CDR2 ANQGSEA. The CDR3 has 14 residues. Trimming cost V 5 bases and J 5 bases; bases outside gene matches: 10. The CDR3 region has the DNA TGCAGCGTTACCGGGACAGGCCTTTGGGAGACCCAGTACTTC. Translated: CSVTGTGLWETQYF.

This clonotype showed up many times. This chain links TRBV20-1 with TRBJ2-7, with no clear D. The germline V gene has CDR1 DFQATT and CDR2 SNEGSKA (reference sequence). This CDR3 is built from 11 residues. The germline V and J ends were trimmed by 1 base and 1 base, with 2 bases remaining between them. CDR3 DNA sequence: TGCAGTGCTAGAGTGTCCTACGAGCAGTACTTC. Translating gives CSARVSYEQYF.

The V and J genes are TRBV6-6 and TRBJ1-2, with D unclear. The CDR3 is made up of 12 amino acids. CDR1 and CDR2 from the germline V gene are MNHNY and SVGAGI (reference sequence). Deletions cut 8 bases from V and 4 bases from J, with 11 bases between. This CDR3 reads CASDMGGYGYTF. The CDR3 DNA reads TGTGCCAGCGATATGGGTGGCTATGGCTACACCTTC.

The rearrangement joins TRBV6-2 or TRBV6-3 to TRBJ2-1; 8 bases fit TRBD1. This CDR3 spans 12 amino acids. The V gene's germline CDR1 is MNHEY and CDR2 SVGEGT. V gave up 6 bases and J gave up 12 bases; unmatched junction bases: 7. The CDR3 spells CASRRQGLVQFF. For the CDR3, the DNA is TGTGCCAGCAGGAGACAGGGGTTGGTGCAGTTCTTC.

V is TRBV3-1 and J is TRBJ2-3, with D perhaps TRBD2 (6 bases). V lost 1 base, J lost 2 bases, and 13 bases lay in between. The CDR3 is 16 amino acids. Germline V gives CDR1 LGHDT, CDR2 YNNKEL (reference sequence). Here the CDR3 DNA reads TGTGCCAGCAGCCAAGTTAGTTGGGAGGACACAGATACGCAGTATTTT. It yields the protein CASSQVSWEDTDTQYF.

This clonotype was observed a handful of times. V is TRBV6-2 or TRBV6-3 and J is TRBJ2-1; D not certain. Per germline, CDR1 MNHEY and CDR2 SVGEGT. The CDR3 consists of 13 residues. Trimming removed 5 bases at V and 4 bases at J, with 9 bases between. The CDR3 sequence is CASSNGRYNEQFF. The CDR3 region has the DNA TGTGCCAGCAGTAACGGTCGTTACAATGAGCAGTTCTTC.

This clonotype was seen a handful of times. This chain connects TRBV5-5 to TRBJ2-1, with 7 bases that match TRBD1. The germline V gene has CDR1 SGHKS and CDR2 YYEKEE (reference sequence). V lost 0 bases, J lost 10 bases, and 4 bases stayed unmatched. CDR3 length: 13 amino acids. The CDR3 sequence: CASSLEGAWEQFF. CDR3 DNA: TGTGCCAGCAGCTTGGAGGGGGCCTGGGAGCAGTTCTTC. Using reference TRBV5-5 and TRBJ2-1 for the parts outside the CDR3, the full variable domain is DAGVTQSPTHLIKTRGQQVTLRCSPISGHKSVSWYQQVLGQGPQFIFQYYEKEERGRGNFPDRFSARQFPNYSSELNVNALLLGDSALYLCASSLEGAWEQFFGPGTRLTVL.

This clonotype occurred a few times. The rearrangement uses TRBV9 and TRBJ2-7; D not resolved. The CDR3 runs 14 residues. Trimming stripped 0 bases from V and 2 bases from J, with 9 bases between. Germline assignment: CDR1 SGDLS and CDR2 YYNGEE. The CDR3 nucleotides are TGTGCCAGCAGCGTAGCGAACGATCCCTACGAGCAGTACTTC. Translating gives CASSVANDPYEQYF.

The V call is TRBV6-2 or TRBV6-3, the J call TRBJ2-7, with D uncertain. Germline CDR1 MNHEY, CDR2 SVGEGT. CDR3 length: 14 amino acids. Trimming stripped 2 bases from V and 3 bases from J, with 11 bases between. The CDR3 sequence is CASSYDSKIYEQYF. Here the CDR3 DNA reads TGTGCCAGCAGTTACGACTCGAAAATCTACGAGCAGTACTTC.

The chain employs TRBV28 and TRBJ1-6; D is undetermined. The CDR3 loop spans 12 amino acids. The germline V gene has CDR1 MDHEN and CDR2 SYDVKM. Trimming left V 6 bases short and J 7 bases short, with 7 bases between. The CDR3 reads CASRQRNSPLHF. CDR3 nucleotide sequence: TGTGCCAGCAGACAGCGAAATTCACCCCTCCACTTT.

V usage is TRBV25-1 and J usage is TRBJ2-5; D is perhaps TRBD1 (5 bases). Germline assignment: CDR1 MGHDK and CDR2 SYGVNS. This CDR3 spans 16 amino acids. The V and J ends lost 1 base and 5 bases respectively, with 17 bases between them. The CDR3 spells CASSELGHGVGETQYF. In DNA form, the CDR3 reads TGTGCCAGCAGTGAATTAGGACACGGAGTTGGGGAGACCCAGTACTTC.